Included here is one T cell receptor (beta chain) sequence, with context. What it recognizes is unknown. V trimming: 3 bases; J trimming: 13 bases; junction bases outside the gene matches: 15. This CDR3 is built from 18 residues. This sample is drawn from a study of blood T cells in healthy people across ages. Broader study findings: Strongly correlated with naive T cell percentage was TCR beta diversity. Age showed a roughly linear inverse relationship with TCR beta diversity per million T cells.

Ranging in age from about 6 to 100, the donors were healthy Caucasian individuals from Russia. Then a second PCR, running roughly 7 to 11 cycles, was carried out with a sample-barcoded 5' primer and a J-beta primer mix. TCRdb re-called the 5' RACE reads with MiXCR, one entry per CDR3 protein. This sample has about 1,800,000 distinct CDR3 sequences, with about 30% found just once. The source is a woman aged 25 to 45 in good health. The rearrangement uses TRBV12-3 or TRBV12-4 and TRBJ2-1; 16 bases are shared with TRBD2. Source material: blood. The CDR3 loop reads CASSLGTSGRVAVQTQFF. CDR3 coding DNA: TGTGCCAGCAGTTTGGGGACTAGCGGGAGGGTCGCCGTGCAGACCCAGTTCTTC.